Listed below are T cell receptor beta chains from one sample, sequenced in a study of T-cell reconstitution after alpha-beta-depleted transplantation in children. TCRdb itself ran the PCR reads through MiXCR, one entry per CDR3 protein. The repertoire holds about 270,000 distinct CDR3 sequences, with 9.9% as singletons. The sample here was PBMCs from the stem cell graft donor, taken from the stem cell graft. The receptors come from a human donor who donated a stem cell graft to a child with SCID. CDR3s include the opening cysteine and the closing phenylalanine or tryptophan. The D gene is left open where the match is weak. Clone size is stated in some rows and not others, as once, few, many or a class when expanded.

NA	TRBD1	TRBV29-1	TRBJ2-3	TGCAGCGTGGGACAGTCACCTAGCACAGATACGCAGTATTTT	CSVGQSPSTDTQYF
NA	NA	TRBV6-1	TRBJ2-7	TGTGCCAGCGAGGGGACTGAGGACCCCTACGAGCAGTACTTC	CASEGTEDPYEQYF
NA	NA	TRBV5-1	TRBJ1-3	TGCGCCAGCAGCCCATTTCAGAGGAGCTCTGGAAACACCATATATTTT	CASSPFQRSSGNTIYF
NA	NA	TRBV5-1	TRBJ2-1	TGCGCCAGCAGCTTGATCCGGGCGGGTGAGCAGTTCTTC	CASSLIRAGEQFF
NA	NA	TRBV10-1	TRBJ2-7	TGCGCCAGCAGTGCCGGACTCAAGGAGCAGTACTTC	CASSAGLKEQYF
NA	TRBD1	TRBV19	TRBJ1-2	TGTGCCAGTAGTACTGGGACAGGGGGCCTGGGTGGCTACACCTTC	CASSTGTGGLGGYTF
NA	NA	TRBV16	TRBJ1-5	TGTGCCAGCAGCCAATTAGGGGAAGGACAGCCCCAGCATTTT	CASSQLGEGQPQHF
NA	TRBD1	TRBV12-3/TRBV12-4	TRBJ2-5	TGTGCCAGCAGTTTAGGAACAGGGGGCCGGGTGACAGAGACCCAGTACTTC	CASSLGTGGRVTETQYF
many	TRBD1	TRBV20-1	TRBJ2-5	TGCAGTGCTCGTCCTGGCACAGGGGGCGGGGAGACCCAGTACTTC	CSARPGTGGGETQYF
NA	NA	TRBV5-1	TRBJ2-3	TGCGCCAGCAGCCGGGACACGGTGGGCACAGATACGCAGTATTTT	CASSRDTVGTDTQYF
few	NA	TRBV7-8	TRBJ2-7	TGTGCCAGCAGCTTTGTCAGGGCTGGGAACGAGCAGTACTTC	CASSFVRAGNEQYF
few	NA	TRBV5-1	TRBJ2-5	TGCGCCAGCAGCTTGGAAGGGACTTTAGAGACCCAGTACTTC	CASSLEGTLETQYF
many	TRBD1	TRBV20-1	TRBJ2-3	TGCAGTGCCACAGGGGTTCAAGTCACAGATACGCAGTATTTT	CSATGVQVTDTQYF
NA	TRBD2	TRBV12-3/TRBV12-4	TRBJ2-1	TGTGCCAGCAGTTTTAGCGGGGGGTACAATGAGCAGTTCTTC	CASSFSGGYNEQFF
many	TRBD2	TRBV24-1	TRBJ2-1	TGTGCCACCTCAGAGCGGGGGGGCCTCAATGAGCAGTTCTTC	CATSERGGLNEQFF
NA	NA	TRBV7-2	TRBJ2-3	TGTGCCAGCAGCCCAAGGCGGGACAGCACAGATACGCAGTATTTT	CASSPRRDSTDTQYF
few	TRBD1	TRBV2	TRBJ2-3	TGTGCCAGCAGAACAGGGGTGGCAGATACGCAGTATTTT	CASRTGVADTQYF
once	NA	TRBV12-3/TRBV12-4	TRBJ2-7	TGTGCCAGCAGTTTACTCCAGGGGAACTTCGAGCAGTACTTC	CASSLLQGNFEQYF
NA	NA	TRBV15	TRBJ1-1	TGTGCCACCAGCAGTGGTTTGAACACTGAAGCTTTCTTT	CATSSGLNTEAFF
NA	NA	TRBV9	TRBJ2-7	TGTGCCAGCAGCGTAGAAGGAGAACCGAGCTCCTACGAGCAGTACTTC	CASSVEGEPSSYEQYF
few	TRBD1	TRBV7-6	TRBJ2-2	TGTGCCAGCAGCTTAGCGACAGGGGGCCTAACCGGGGAGCTGTTTTTT	CASSLATGGLTGELFF
few	TRBD1	TRBV9	TRBJ2-7	TGTGCCAGCAGCCCGGGACAGGGTGAACCCGAGCAGTACTTC	CASSPGQGEPEQYF
NA	NA	TRBV20-1	TRBJ2-5	TGCAGTGCTAGGACGGGGGTGAGCCAAGAGACCCAGTACTTC	CSARTGVSQETQYF